This entry features one T cell receptor (beta chain) sequence. What it recognizes is unknown. The entry originates in a study of PD-L1 blockade in urothelial cancer. General study findings and limits: For durable-benefit patients, tumor-associated blood clones expanded more at 3 weeks.

Noted time point: pretreatment peripheral blood. Clones were read by immunoSEQ multiplex PCR, and TCRdb kept only the in-frame ones, dropping some. Of 60,000 to 70,000 clones detected, about 76% appear once; the ten largest clones hold 2.5% to 4%. Germline V gene data show CDR1 as MNHNS and CDR2 as SASEGT. The V end lost 3 bases, the J end lost 3 bases, and 8 bases lay between the germline ends. There are 13 residues in the CDR3. The material sequenced was PBMCs, taken around atezolizumab (anti-PD-L1) treatment. The sequence derives from a man between 65 and 80 years old with urothelial cancer. The chain uses TRBV6-1 and TRBJ1-2; TRBD1 might be the D (5 bases). CDR3 in amino acids: CASSEWGDYGYTF. CDR3 DNA sequence: TGTGCCAGCAGTGAGTGGGGGGACTATGGCTACACCTTC.